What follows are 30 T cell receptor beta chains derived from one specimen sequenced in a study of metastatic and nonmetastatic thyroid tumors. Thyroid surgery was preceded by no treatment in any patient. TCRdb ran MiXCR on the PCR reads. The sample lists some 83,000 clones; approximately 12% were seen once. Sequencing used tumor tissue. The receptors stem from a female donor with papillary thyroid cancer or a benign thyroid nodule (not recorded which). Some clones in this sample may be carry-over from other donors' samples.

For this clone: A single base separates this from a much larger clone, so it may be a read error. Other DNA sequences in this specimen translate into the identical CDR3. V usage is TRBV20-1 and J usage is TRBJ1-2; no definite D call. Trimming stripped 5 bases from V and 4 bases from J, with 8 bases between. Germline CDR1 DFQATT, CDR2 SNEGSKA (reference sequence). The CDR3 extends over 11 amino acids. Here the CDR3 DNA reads TGCAGTGCTCCACCCCCCTATGGCTACACCTTC. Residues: CSAPPPYGYTF.

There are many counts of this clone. CDR3 in amino acids: CASSSGWEIRTDTQYF. CDR3 DNA: TGTGCCAGCAGTTCTGGGTGGGAAATCCGCACAGATACGCAGTATTTT. The genes are TRBV12-3 or TRBV12-4 and TRBJ2-3; D unresolved. There are 16 residues in the CDR3. V lost 4 bases and J 1 base, leaving 15 bases between the germline ends.

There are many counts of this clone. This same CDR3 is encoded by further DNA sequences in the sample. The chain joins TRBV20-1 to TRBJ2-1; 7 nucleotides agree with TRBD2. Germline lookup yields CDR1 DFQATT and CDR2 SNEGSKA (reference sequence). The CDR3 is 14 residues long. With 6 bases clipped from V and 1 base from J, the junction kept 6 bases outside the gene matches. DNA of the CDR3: TGCAGTGCCGACGGACTAGGGTCCTACAATGAGCAGTTCTTC. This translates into CSADGLGSYNEQFF.

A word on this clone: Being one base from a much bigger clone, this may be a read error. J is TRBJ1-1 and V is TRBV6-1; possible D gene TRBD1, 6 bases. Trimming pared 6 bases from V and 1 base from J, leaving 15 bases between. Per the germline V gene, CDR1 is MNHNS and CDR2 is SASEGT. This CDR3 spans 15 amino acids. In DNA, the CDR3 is TGTGCCAGCAGCCGCATACAGGGAGGGAACACTGAAGCTTTCTTT. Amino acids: CASSRIQGGNTEAFF.

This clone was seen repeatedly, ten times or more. CDR3 sequence: CASSSYRWGEPLSGANVLTF. The DNA of the CDR3 is TGTGCCAGCAGTTCCTATCGGTGGGGGGAGCCGCTCTCTGGGGCCAACGTCCTGACTTTC. J is TRBJ2-6 and V is TRBV28; the D gene is possibly TRBD2 (6 bases). The CDR3 totals 20 residues. V was trimmed by 4 bases and J by 0 bases, leaving 22 bases between them. Germline loops: CDR1 MDHEN, CDR2 SYDVKM.

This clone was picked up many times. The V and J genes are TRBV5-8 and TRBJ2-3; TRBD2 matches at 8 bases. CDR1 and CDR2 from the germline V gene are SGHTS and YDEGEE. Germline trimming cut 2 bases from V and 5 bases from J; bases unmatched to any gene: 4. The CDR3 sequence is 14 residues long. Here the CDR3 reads CASSFRGTRDTQYF. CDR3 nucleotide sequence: TGTGCCAGCAGCTTTCGCGGGACTAGAGATACGCAGTATTTT.

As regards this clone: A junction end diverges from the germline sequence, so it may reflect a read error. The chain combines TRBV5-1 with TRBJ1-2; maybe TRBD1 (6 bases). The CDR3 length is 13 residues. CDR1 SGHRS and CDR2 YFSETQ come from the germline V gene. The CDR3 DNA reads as TGCGCCAGCAGCCAGGACAGTTCTGTCGGCTGCACCTTC. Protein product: CASSQDSSVGCTF. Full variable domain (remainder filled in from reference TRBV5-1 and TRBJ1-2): KAGVTQTPRYLIKTRGQQVTLSCSPISGHRSVSWYQQTPGQGLQFLFEYFSETQRNKGNFPGRFSGRQFSNSRSEMNVSTLELGDSALYLCASSQDSSVGCTFGSGTRLTVV.

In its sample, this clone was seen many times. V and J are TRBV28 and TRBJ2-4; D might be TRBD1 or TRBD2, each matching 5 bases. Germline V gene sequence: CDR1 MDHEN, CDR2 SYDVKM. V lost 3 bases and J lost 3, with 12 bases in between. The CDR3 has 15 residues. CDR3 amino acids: CASSFMRGGKNIQYF. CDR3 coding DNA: TGTGCCAGCAGTTTTATGAGGGGTGGCAAAAACATTCAGTACTTC.

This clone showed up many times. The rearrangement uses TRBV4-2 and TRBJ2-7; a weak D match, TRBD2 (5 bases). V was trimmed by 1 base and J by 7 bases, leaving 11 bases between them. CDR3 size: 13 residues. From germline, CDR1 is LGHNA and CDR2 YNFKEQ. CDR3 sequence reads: CASSQVGIGEQYF. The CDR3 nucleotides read TGTGCCAGCAGCCAAGTCGGGATCGGTGAGCAGTACTTC.

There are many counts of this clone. The CDR3 here is CASSLYGTNYEQYF. CDR3 DNA: TGTGCCAGCAGCTTATACGGGACTAACTACGAGCAGTACTTC. V and J are TRBV11-2 and TRBJ2-7; TRBD2 aligns across 7 bases. CDR1 SGHAT and CDR2 FQNNGV come from the germline V gene. Trimming at V came to 2 bases and at J to 3 bases, leaving 4 bases not matched to a gene. CDR3 length: 14 residues.

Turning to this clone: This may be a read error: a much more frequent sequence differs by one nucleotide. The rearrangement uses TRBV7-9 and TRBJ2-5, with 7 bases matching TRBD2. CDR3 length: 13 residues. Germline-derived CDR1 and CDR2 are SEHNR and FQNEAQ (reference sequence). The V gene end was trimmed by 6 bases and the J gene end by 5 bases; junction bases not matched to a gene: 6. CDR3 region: CASSSIGRETQYF. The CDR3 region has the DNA TGTGCCAGCAGTAGTATCGGGAGGGAGACCCAGTACTTC.

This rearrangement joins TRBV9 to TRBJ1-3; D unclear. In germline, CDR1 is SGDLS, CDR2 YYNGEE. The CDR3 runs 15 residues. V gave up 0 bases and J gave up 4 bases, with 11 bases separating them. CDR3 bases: TGTGCCAGCAGCGTAGACAAGGGAGCCGGAAACACCATATATTTT. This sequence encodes CASSVDKGAGNTIYF.

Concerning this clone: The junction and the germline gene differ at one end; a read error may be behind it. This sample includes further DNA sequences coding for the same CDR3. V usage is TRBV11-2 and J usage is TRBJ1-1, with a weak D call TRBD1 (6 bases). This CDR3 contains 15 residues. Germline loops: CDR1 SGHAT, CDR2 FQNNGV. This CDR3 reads CASSSPSYRDTEAFF. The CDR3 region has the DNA TGTGCCAGCAGCTCACCGTCCTATCGGGACACTGAAGCCTTCTTT.

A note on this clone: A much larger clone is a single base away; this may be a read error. DNA for the CDR3: TGTGCCAGCATCCCTACCGGGACAGGGGGCCACAATGAGCAGTTCTTC. Its translation: CASIPTGTGGHNEQFF. The V and J genes are TRBV6-1 and TRBJ2-1; 12 positions match TRBD1. J gave up 5 bases and V 7 bases, and 9 bases lay outside the gene matches. Germline values: CDR1 MNHNS, CDR2 SASEGT. The CDR3 runs to 16 residues.

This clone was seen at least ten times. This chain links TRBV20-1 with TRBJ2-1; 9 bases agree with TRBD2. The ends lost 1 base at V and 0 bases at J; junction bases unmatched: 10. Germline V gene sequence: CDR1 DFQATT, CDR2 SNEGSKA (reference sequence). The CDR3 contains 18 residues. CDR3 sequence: CSARVFEGLANSYNEQFF. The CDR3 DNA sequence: TGCAGTGCTAGAGTGTTTGAAGGACTAGCGAACTCCTACAATGAGCAGTTCTTC.

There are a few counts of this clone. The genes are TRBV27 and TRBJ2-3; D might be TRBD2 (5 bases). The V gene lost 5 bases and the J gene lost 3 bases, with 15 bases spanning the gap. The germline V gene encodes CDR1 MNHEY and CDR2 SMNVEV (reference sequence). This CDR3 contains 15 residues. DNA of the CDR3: TGTGCCAGCAGTCCTCGGGGAGCAAGGACAGATACGCAGTATTTT. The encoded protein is CASSPRGARTDTQYF.

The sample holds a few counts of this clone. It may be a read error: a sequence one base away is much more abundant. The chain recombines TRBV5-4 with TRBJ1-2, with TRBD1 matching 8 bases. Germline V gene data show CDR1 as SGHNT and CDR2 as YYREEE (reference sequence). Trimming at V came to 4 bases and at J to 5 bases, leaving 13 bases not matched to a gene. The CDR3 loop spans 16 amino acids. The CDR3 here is CASSPTLDRVVYGYTF. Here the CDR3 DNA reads TGTGCCAGCAGCCCGACTCTGGACAGGGTTGTTTATGGCTACACCTTC. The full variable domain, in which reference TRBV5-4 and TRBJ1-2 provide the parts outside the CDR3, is ETGVTQSPTHLIKTRGQQVTLRCSSQSGHNTVSWYQQALGQGPQFIFQYYREEENGRGNFPPRFSGLQFPNYSSELNVNALELDDSALYLCASSPTLDRVVYGYTFGSGTRLTVV.

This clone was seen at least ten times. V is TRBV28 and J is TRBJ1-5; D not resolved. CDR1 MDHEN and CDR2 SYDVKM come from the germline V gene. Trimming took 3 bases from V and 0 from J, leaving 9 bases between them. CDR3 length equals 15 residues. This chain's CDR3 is CASSLTGYSNQPQHF. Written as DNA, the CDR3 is TGTGCCAGCAGTTTGACGGGGTATAGCAATCAGCCCCAGCATTTT.

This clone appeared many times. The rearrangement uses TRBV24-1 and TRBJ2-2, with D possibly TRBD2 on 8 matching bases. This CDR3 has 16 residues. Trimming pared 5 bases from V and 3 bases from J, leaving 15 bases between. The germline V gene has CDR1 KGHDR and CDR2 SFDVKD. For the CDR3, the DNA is TGTGCCACCAGTGTGGTTAGCGGGACAGACACCGGGGAGCTGTTTTTT. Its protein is CATSVVSGTDTGELFF.

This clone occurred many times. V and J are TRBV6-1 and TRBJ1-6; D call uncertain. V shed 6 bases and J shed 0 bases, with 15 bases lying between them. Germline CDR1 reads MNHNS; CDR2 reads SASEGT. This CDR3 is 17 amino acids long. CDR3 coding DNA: TGTGCCAGCAGGGAGATAGAAGCGAGCTCCTATAATTCACCCCTCCACTTT. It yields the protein CASREIEASSYNSPLHF.

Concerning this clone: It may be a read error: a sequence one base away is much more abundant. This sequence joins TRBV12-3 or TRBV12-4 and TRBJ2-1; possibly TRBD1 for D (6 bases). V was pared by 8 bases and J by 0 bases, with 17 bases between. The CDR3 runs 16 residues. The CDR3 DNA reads TGTGCCAGCCTCAATACAGGGAGTGCCTCCTACAATGAGCAGTTCTTC. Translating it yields CASLNTGSASYNEQFF.

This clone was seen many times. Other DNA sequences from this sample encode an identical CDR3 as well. The CDR3, as DNA: TGTGCCACCTCGTCGACAGGGTTACATACGACCCAGTACTTC. This sequence encodes CATSSTGLHTTQYF. The chain couples TRBV19 to TRBJ2-5; 7 nucleotides align to TRBD1. Looked up from germline, CDR1 is LNHDA and CDR2 is SQIVND (reference sequence). The CDR3 is 14 amino acids. With 10 bases clipped from V and 7 bases from J, the junction kept 15 bases outside the gene matches.

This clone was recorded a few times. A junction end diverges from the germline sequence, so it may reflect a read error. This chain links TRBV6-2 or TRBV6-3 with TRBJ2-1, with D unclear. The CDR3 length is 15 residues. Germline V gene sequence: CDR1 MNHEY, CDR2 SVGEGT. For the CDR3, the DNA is TGTGCCAGCAGTTACTCCCATCGTACCCACAATGAGCAGTTCTTT. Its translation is CASSYSHRTHNEQFF.

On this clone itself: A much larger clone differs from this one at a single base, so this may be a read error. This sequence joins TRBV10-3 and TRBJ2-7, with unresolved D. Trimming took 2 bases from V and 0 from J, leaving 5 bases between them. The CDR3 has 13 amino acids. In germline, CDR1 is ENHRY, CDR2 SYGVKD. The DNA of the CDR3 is TGTGCCATCAGTGAGGGAGTCTCCTACGAGCAGTACTTC. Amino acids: CAISEGVSYEQYF.

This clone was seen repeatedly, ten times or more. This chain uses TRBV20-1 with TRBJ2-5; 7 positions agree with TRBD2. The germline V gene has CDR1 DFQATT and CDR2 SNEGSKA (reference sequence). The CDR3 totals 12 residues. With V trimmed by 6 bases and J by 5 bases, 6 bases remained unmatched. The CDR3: CSAETSWETQYF. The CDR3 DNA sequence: TGCAGTGCAGAGACTAGCTGGGAGACCCAGTACTTC.

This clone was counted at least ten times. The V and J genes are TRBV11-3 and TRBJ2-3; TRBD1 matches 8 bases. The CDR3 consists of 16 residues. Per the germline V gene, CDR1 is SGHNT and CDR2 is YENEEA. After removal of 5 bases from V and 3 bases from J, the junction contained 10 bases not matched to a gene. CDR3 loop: CASSVGQGTATDTQYF. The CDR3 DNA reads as TGTGCCAGCAGCGTAGGACAGGGTACAGCGACAGATACGCAGTATTTT.

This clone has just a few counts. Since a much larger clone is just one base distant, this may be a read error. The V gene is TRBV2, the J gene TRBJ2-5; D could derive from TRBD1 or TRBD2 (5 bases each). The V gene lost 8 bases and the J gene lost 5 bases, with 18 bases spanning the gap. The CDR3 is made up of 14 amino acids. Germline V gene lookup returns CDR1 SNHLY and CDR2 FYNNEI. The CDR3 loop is CASHRRGADETQYF. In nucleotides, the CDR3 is TGTGCCAGCCACCGGAGAGGGGCGGATGAGACCCAGTACTTC. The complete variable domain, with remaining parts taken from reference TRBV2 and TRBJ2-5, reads EPEVTQTPSHQVTQMGQEVILRCVPISNHLYFYWYRQILGQKVEFLVSFYNNEISEKSEIFDDQFSVERPDGSNFTLKIRSTKLEDSAMYFCASHRRGADETQYFGPGTRLLVL.

For the CDR3, the DNA is TGTGCCAGCATGGAGTTAGTAGAAAACTATGGCTACACCTTC. Its protein product is CASMELVENYGYTF. The chain joins TRBV5-6 to TRBJ1-2; D is undetermined. The CDR3 loop spans 14 amino acids. V shed 6 bases and J shed 2 bases, with 14 bases lying between them. From germline, CDR1 is SGHDT and CDR2 YYEEEE.

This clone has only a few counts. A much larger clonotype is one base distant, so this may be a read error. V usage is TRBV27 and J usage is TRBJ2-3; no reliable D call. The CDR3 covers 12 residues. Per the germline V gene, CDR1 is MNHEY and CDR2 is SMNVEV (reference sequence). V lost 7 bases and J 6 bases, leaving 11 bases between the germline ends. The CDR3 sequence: CASIFPGDTQYF. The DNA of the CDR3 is TGTGCCAGCATTTTTCCCGGGGATACGCAGTATTTT.

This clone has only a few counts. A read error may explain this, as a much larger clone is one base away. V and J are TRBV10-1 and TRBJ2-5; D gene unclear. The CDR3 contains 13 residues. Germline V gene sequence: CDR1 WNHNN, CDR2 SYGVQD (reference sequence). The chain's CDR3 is CASNESSRETQYF. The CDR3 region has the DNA TGCGCCAGCAATGAGTCGTCGAGGGAGACCCAGTACTTC.